This paragraph reports one TCR beta chain. No antigen is known for it. The source of the sample is a study of CD8 T cells in Susac syndrome. Study-wide points: No clonal expansion appeared among CD4+ T cells in Susac patients.

Roughly 0.45 to 1 ug RNA was reverse transcribed with random hexamers. Amplification of the TCR beta CDR3 was carried out by immunoSEQ multiplex PCR, which spanned a total of 54 Vbeta and 13 Jbeta segments. A single record per CDR3 protein comes from TCRdb applying MiXCR to the immunoSEQ multiplex PCR reads. Among roughly 200,000 distinct CDR3 sequences listed, around 94% were seen once. Losses at the gene ends were 2 bases for V and 7 bases for J; bases not matched to a gene: 7. The V gene's germline CDR1 is LGHDT and CDR2 YNNKEL (reference sequence). The CDR3 contains 15 residues. Sequencing input: CD4+ T cells from PBMCs. This clonotype was obtained from a human donor with Susac syndrome. This chain uses TRBV3-1 with TRBJ2-1; TRBD2 agrees at 8 bases. CDR3: CASSQSGGGKNEQFF. As DNA, the CDR3 is TGTGCCAGCAGCCAATCAGGCGGGGGGAAGAATGAGCAGTTCTTC.